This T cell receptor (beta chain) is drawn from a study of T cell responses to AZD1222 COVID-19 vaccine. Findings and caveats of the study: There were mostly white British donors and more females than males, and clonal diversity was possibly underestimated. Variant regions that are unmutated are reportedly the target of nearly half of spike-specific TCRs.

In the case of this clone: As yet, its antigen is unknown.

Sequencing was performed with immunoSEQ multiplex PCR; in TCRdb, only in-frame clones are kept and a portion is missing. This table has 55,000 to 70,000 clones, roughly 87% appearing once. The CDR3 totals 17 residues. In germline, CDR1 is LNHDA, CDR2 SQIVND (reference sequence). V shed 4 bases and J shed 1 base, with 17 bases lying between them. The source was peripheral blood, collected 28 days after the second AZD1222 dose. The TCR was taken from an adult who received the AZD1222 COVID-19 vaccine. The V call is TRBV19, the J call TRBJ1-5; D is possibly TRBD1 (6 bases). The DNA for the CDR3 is TGTGCCAGTAGTACAAACAGGGTGGATTGGAGCAATCAGCCCCAGCATTTT. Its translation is CASSTNRVDWSNQPQHF.